Listed here are 21 T cell receptor beta chains from one sample, sequenced in a study of a mutant IDH1 vaccine in newly diagnosed glioma. Profiling relied on immunoSEQ multiplex PCR, and the TCRdb table lists in-frame clones only, not all of them. The data hold about 10,000 clones, with around 81% observed a single time. These receptors' antigens are unknown. The time point here: week 47, end of study. Alongside topical imiquimod, each dose of vaccine comprised 300 ug of mutant IDH1 20-mer peptide. The specimen was PBMCs, collected from a glioma patient whose treatment included an IDH1 peptide vaccine. The receptors shown here come from a man aged 25-40 years with glioma.

This chain links TRBV5-6 with TRBJ1-1; the D is unclear. Germline CDR1 is SGHDT and CDR2 is YYEEEE. The length of the CDR3 is 14 residues. V was trimmed by 1 base and J by 1 base, leaving 8 bases between them. CDR3 sequence (DNA): TGTGCCAGCAGCTTGACTCCTGGGAACACTGAAGCTTTCTTT. It specifies CASSLTPGNTEAFF.

CDR3 nucleotide sequence: TGTGCCAGCAGCTTCCAGGAGCTCTACGAGCAGTACTTC. Its translation: CASSFQELYEQYF. The V call is TRBV7-2, the J call TRBJ2-7, with D unresolved. The V end was cut by 3 bases, the J end by 3 bases, with 9 bases between. Per the germline V gene, CDR1 is SGHTA and CDR2 is FQGNSA. The CDR3 extends over 13 amino acids.

The chain employs TRBV7-9 and TRBJ1-2; 9 bases match TRBD1. The CDR3 totals 14 residues. Germline V gene data show CDR1 as SEHNR and CDR2 as FQNEAQ (reference sequence). The junction had 5 bases not matched to a gene; V was cut back by 3 bases and J by 6 bases. As DNA, the CDR3 is TGTGCCAGCAGCTTTACAGGGGGCTACGATGGCTACACCTTC. Amino acid sequence: CASSFTGGYDGYTF.

Only one count was recorded for this clone. CDR3: CASSSQRDRDGSPLHF. The CDR3 DNA reads as TGTGCCAGCAGCTCCCAACGGGACAGGGACGGGTCACCCCTCCACTTT. The rearrangement links TRBV7-9 to TRBJ1-6, with 9 nucleotides matching TRBD1. From germline, CDR1 is SEHNR and CDR2 FQNEAQ (reference sequence). V trimming: 4 bases; J trimming: 10 bases; junction bases outside the gene matches: 11. CDR3 length equals 16 residues. Together with reference TRBV7-9 and TRBJ1-6, the CDR3 gives the full variable domain: DTGVSQNPRHKITKRGQNVTFRCDPISEHNRLYWYRQTLGQGPEFLTYFQNEAQLEKSRLLSDRFSAERPKGSFSTLEIQRTEQGDSAMYLCASSSQRDRDGSPLHFGNGTRLTVT.

This rearrangement joins TRBV5-4 to TRBJ2-5, with 8 bases matching TRBD2. The CDR3 covers 15 residues. J was trimmed by 1 base and V by 3 bases; bases with no gene match: 5. Germline CDR1 SGHNT, CDR2 YYREEE (reference sequence). For the CDR3, the DNA is TGTGCCAGCAGCTCGAGCGGGAGAGGCCAAGAGACCCAGTACTTC. This sequence encodes CASSSSGRGQETQYF.

The genes are TRBV25-1 and TRBJ2-7, with D hard to call. The ends were cut back, 7 bases at V and 2 bases at J, with 12 bases in the middle. CDR1 and CDR2 from the germline V gene are MGHDK and SYGVNS. This CDR3 comprises 13 residues. CDR3 sequence (DNA): TGTGCCAGCACCGTGAATTACCCCTACGAGCAGTACTTC. Its translation is CASTVNYPYEQYF.

This clone was seen once. The rearrangement links TRBV6-5 to TRBJ1-1; no clear D gene. The germline V gene encodes CDR1 MNHEY and CDR2 SVGAGI. This CDR3 spans 14 amino acids. V lost 2 bases, J lost 3 bases, and 10 bases lay in between. The DNA of the CDR3 is TGTGCCAGCAGTTACAACACAGATTACACTGAAGCTTTCTTT. Translated: CASSYNTDYTEAFF.

The V gene is TRBV27, the J gene TRBJ1-2, with D perhaps matching TRBD1 (5 bases). This CDR3 contains 13 residues. Germline V gives CDR1 MNHEY, CDR2 SMNVEV (reference sequence). V lost 6 bases and J lost 8, with 16 bases in between. CDR3 coding DNA: TGTGCCAGCAGCCCCAGGGTTGTAACCGGCTACACCTTC. The encoded protein is CASSPRVVTGYTF.

As DNA, the CDR3 is TGTGCCAGTAGTATAGGGTACAATGAGCAGTTCTTC. Amino acid sequence: CASSIGYNEQFF. The chain uses TRBV19 and TRBJ2-1; D call uncertain. The CDR3 covers 12 residues. Germline loops: CDR1 LNHDA, CDR2 SQIVND (reference sequence). The V and J ends lost 1 base and 4 bases respectively, with 2 bases between them.

The chain is built from TRBV7-2 and TRBJ2-7; D is tentatively TRBD1 or TRBD2 (5 bases each). The germline V and J ends were trimmed by 5 bases and 2 bases, with 22 bases remaining between them. The germline V gene encodes CDR1 SGHTA and CDR2 FQGNSA. The CDR3 spans 17 residues. The CDR3 here is CASSPYPGAASTYEQYF. In nucleotides, the CDR3 is TGTGCCAGCAGCCCCTATCCCGGGGCGGCCTCCACCTACGAGCAGTACTTC.

The CDR3 reads CSVEQSSYEQYF. The CDR3 region has the DNA TGCAGCGTTGAACAGAGCTCCTACGAGCAGTACTTC. The J gene is TRBJ2-7, the V gene TRBV29-1; D gene uncertain. Germline V gene sequence: CDR1 SQVTM, CDR2 ANQGSEA. The V gene lost 2 bases and the J gene lost 0 bases, with 5 bases spanning the gap. CDR3 length: 12 residues.

The chain uses TRBV7-9 and TRBJ2-5; D is unclear. In germline, CDR1 is SEHNR, CDR2 FQNEAQ (reference sequence). Trimming shortened V by 4 bases and J by 5 bases, and 5 bases separated the two germline ends. The CDR3 runs to 11 residues. The CDR3 nucleotides read TGTGCCAGCAGCTCCGGGGAGACCCAGTACTTC. It translates to CASSSGETQYF.

The V and J genes are TRBV19 and TRBJ2-5; TRBD1 aligns across 8 bases. V shed 6 bases, J shed 5 bases, and the junction held 8 bases outside the gene matches. CDR1 LNHDA and CDR2 SQIVND come from the germline V gene (reference sequence). The CDR3 has 14 amino acids. The CDR3 region is CASSLDRGRETQYF. DNA for the CDR3: TGTGCCAGTAGCCTCGACAGGGGACGGGAGACCCAGTACTTC. Filled out from reference TRBV19 and TRBJ2-5, the complete variable domain reads DGGITQSPKYLFRKEGQNVTLSCEQNLNHDAMYWYRQDPGQGLRLIYYSQIVNDFQKGDIAEGYSVSREKKESFPLTVTSAQKNPTAFYLCASSLDRGRETQYFGPGTRLLVL.

The rearrangement links TRBV25-1 to TRBJ1-1; a weak D match, TRBD1 (5 bases). The CDR3 spans 15 residues. Germline values: CDR1 MGHDK, CDR2 SYGVNS. Deletions cut 7 bases from V and 2 bases from J, with 17 bases between. The CDR3 region is CASNRGEIGNTEAFF. The DNA of the CDR3 is TGTGCCAGCAACCGGGGGGAGATAGGAAACACTGAAGCTTTCTTT.

This clone has a single count. This chain connects TRBV6-1 to TRBJ1-2; TRBD1 agrees at 7 bases. Looked up from germline, CDR1 is MNHNS and CDR2 is SASEGT. The J segment lost 2 bases and the V segment lost 4 bases, leaving 1 base of the junction unmatched. The CDR3 length is 13 residues. The CDR3 DNA reads TGTGCCAGCAGTGGACAGGGCAACTATGGCTACACCTTC. This sequence encodes CASSGQGNYGYTF.

The rearrangement uses TRBV7-9 and TRBJ1-2; TRBD1 matches at 10 bases. In germline, CDR1 is SEHNR, CDR2 FQNEAQ (reference sequence). Trimming at V came to 4 bases and at J to 3 bases, leaving 5 bases not matched to a gene. The length of the CDR3 is 15 residues. The CDR3 nucleotides read TGTGCCAGCAGCTCCGACAGGGGGCTCCACTATGGCTACACCTTC. This sequence encodes CASSSDRGLHYGYTF.

This chain links TRBV5-4 with TRBJ2-6; tentative D call: TRBD1 (5 bases). CDR1 SGHNT and CDR2 YYREEE come from the germline V gene (reference sequence). CDR3 size: 18 residues. Between the trimmed V and J ends, which lost 4 bases and 0 bases, there was a span of 17 bases. The CDR3 region is CASSLEIFGASGANVLTF. CDR3 in DNA: TGTGCCAGCAGCCTCGAGATTTTTGGGGCCTCTGGGGCCAACGTCCTGACTTTC.

The chain has TRBV5-1 and TRBJ2-2; possibly TRBD2 for D (6 bases). CDR3 length equals 15 residues. Trimming stripped 0 bases from V and 6 bases from J, with 12 bases between. Germline values: CDR1 SGHRS, CDR2 YFSETQ. The CDR3 coding sequence is TGCGCCAGCAGCTTGGCTGGCGGGGTACCCGGGGAGCTGTTTTTT. Its translation: CASSLAGGVPGELFF.

A few counts support this clone. The rearrangement links TRBV2 to TRBJ2-7; 14 bases fit TRBD2. V lost 10 bases, J lost 5 bases, and 4 bases stayed unmatched. The CDR3 is 13 amino acids. CDR1 is SNHLY, CDR2 FYNNEI, per germline. The DNA of the CDR3 is TGTGCCAAGGGGACTAGCGGGAGCAACGAGCAGTACTTC. Encoded protein: CAKGTSGSNEQYF.

This chain joins TRBV10-3 and TRBJ2-1, with TRBD1 identical over 7 bases. The J segment lost 0 bases and the V segment lost 8 bases, leaving 1 base of the junction unmatched. Germline V gene sequence: CDR1 ENHRY, CDR2 SYGVKD. This CDR3 is built from 13 residues. Here the CDR3 reads CAIGDSSYNEQFF. In DNA form, the CDR3 reads TGTGCCATCGGGGACAGCTCCTACAATGAGCAGTTCTTC.

This clone was counted once. This rearrangement joins TRBV25-1 to TRBJ1-5, with a weak D call TRBD1 (5 bases). The CDR3 consists of 15 residues. Germline CDR1 MGHDK, CDR2 SYGVNS. The V gene lost 3 bases and the J gene lost 2 bases, with 11 bases spanning the gap. CDR3 DNA sequence: TGTGCCAGCAGTGAGGGGGGGAGGGGCAATCAGCCCCAGCATTTT. Translating gives CASSEGGRGNQPQHF.